This T cell receptor (beta chain) was sequenced in a study of metastatic and nonmetastatic thyroid tumors. This clone is deemed medium-sized. Germline V CDR1 and CDR2: MDHEN, SYDVKM. This CDR3 region has 14 residues. Trimming pared 6 bases from V and 8 bases from J, leaving 19 bases between. Patients had received no treatment of any kind before thyroid surgery. Via MiXCR, TCRdb re-called the PCR reads. The table lists approximately 20,000 clones, approximately 14% of them singletons. The sequenced sample was blood. The chain has TRBV28 and TRBJ1-2; D is unclear. The TCR sequence derives from a female donor with papillary thyroid cancer or a benign thyroid nodule (not recorded which). Some clones in this sample may be carry-over from other donors' samples. For the CDR3, the DNA is TGTGCCAGCAGGCCTCGGAAGGGAGTCGTGGGCTACACCTTC. Translated, it gives CASRPRKGVVGYTF.